The TCR beta chain under discussion was sequenced for a study of early T cells in non-severe SARS-CoV-2 infection. Study background: The study sequenced bulk RNA from unsorted whole blood, with chains unpaired. The study's findings and limits: A preference for anti-spike CD8 responses marked VDJdb matching, which missed private and CD4 specificities.

The germline V gene encodes CDR1 DFQATT and CDR2 SNEGSKA (reference sequence). CDR3 length: 15 residues. J gave up 3 bases and V 0 bases, and 8 bases lay outside the gene matches. This clonotype was seen many times. The antigen is not known. Tagging with unique molecular identifiers was applied to individual cDNA molecules. TCRdb processed the 5' RACE reads anew with MiXCR; each CDR3 protein has one entry. The table includes about 48,000 distinct CDR3 sequences, less than 6.5% detected once. Sequencing was performed on whole blood, taken at baseline. The chain recombines TRBV20-1 with TRBJ2-7; 7 bases are shared with TRBD2. The TCR comes from an adult who was a healthcare worker with PCR-confirmed SARS-CoV-2 infection or an uninfected control (not recorded which). CDR3: CSARDPLTSLYEQYF. In nucleotides, the CDR3 is TGCAGTGCTAGAGATCCCTTGACTAGCCTCTACGAGCAGTACTTC.